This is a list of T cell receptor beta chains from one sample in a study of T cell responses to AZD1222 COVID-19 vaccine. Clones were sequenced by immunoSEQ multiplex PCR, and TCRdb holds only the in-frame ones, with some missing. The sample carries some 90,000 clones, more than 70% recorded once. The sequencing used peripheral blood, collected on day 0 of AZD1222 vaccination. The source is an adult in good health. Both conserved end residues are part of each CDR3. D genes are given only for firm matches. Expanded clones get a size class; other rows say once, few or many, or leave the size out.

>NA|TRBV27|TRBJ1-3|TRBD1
CASSLSNPGQGANTIYF
TGTGCCAGCAGTTTATCAAACCCTGGACAGGGTGCAAACACCATATATTTT
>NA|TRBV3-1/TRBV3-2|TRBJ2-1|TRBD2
CASSHLVGLAGNEQFF
TGTGCCAGCAGCCATCTAGTGGGACTAGCGGGGAATGAGCAGTTCTTC
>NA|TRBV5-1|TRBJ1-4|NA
CASSLAGVATNEKLFF
TGCGCCAGCAGCTTGGCAGGAGTTGCAACTAATGAAAAACTGTTTTTT
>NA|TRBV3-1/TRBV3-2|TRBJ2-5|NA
CASSQGVESGGETQYF
TGTGCCAGCAGCCAAGGCGTAGAGTCGGGTGGAGAGACCCAGTACTTC
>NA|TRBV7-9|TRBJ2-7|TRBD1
CASSRTGASYEQYF
TGTGCCAGCAGCCGGACAGGGGCCTCCTACGAGCAGTACTTC
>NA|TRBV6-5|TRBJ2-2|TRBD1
CASIFGQGNTGELFF
TGTGCCAGCATCTTTGGACAGGGTAACACCGGGGAGCTGTTTTTT
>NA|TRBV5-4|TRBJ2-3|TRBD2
CASSLGASGGVADTQYF
TGTGCCAGCAGCTTGGGAGCCAGCGGGGGTGTAGCAGATACGCAGTATTTT
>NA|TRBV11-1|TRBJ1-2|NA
CASSKDPGANYGYTF
TGTGCCAGCAGCAAGGACCCAGGAGCGAACTATGGCTACACCTTC
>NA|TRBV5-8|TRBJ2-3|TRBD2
CASSLGLAGGTDTQYF
TGTGCCAGCAGCTTGGGGCTAGCGGGAGGCACAGATACGCAGTATTTT
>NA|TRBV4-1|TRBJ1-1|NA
CASSQDYRASTEAFF
TGCGCCAGCAGCCAAGATTACAGGGCGAGCACTGAAGCTTTCTTT
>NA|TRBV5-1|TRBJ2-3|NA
CASSIRDSTDTQYF
TGCGCCAGCAGCATCCGGGACTCTACAGATACGCAGTATTTT
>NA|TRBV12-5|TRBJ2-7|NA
CASGLGAGVDEQYF
TGTGCTAGTGGTTTGGGGGCAGGGGTGGACGAGCAGTACTTC
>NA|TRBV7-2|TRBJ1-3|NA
CASSFYTTGNTIYF
TGTGCCAGCAGCTTTTACACTACTGGAAACACCATATATTTT
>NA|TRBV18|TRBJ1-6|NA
CASSRQLRADSPLHF
TGTGCCAGCTCCAGACAGTTACGCGCGGATTCACCCCTCCACTTT
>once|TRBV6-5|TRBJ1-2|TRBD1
CASSYYRQGKGDGYTF
TGTGCCAGCAGTTACTATAGACAGGGGAAAGGCGACGGCTACACCTTC
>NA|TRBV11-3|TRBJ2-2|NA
CASSLVYGELFF
TGTGCCAGCAGCTTAGTATACGGGGAGCTGTTTTTT
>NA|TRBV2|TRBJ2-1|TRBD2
CASKFSRGGTEQFF
TGTGCCAGCAAATTCTCTCGCGGGGGGACTGAGCAGTTCTTC
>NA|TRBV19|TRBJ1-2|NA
CASSIDPNSFWGYTF
TGTGCCAGTAGTATAGATCCCAACAGCTTCTGGGGCTACACCTTC
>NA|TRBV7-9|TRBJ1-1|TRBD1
CASSSNTGGRTEAFF
TGTGCCAGCAGCTCAAACACAGGGGGAAGGACTGAAGCTTTCTTT
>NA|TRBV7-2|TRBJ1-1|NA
CASSTAGGRTEAFF
TGTGCCAGCAGCACGGCCGGAGGGAGGACTGAAGCTTTCTTT
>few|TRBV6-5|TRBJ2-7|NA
CASSGGTASTYEQYF
TGTGCCAGCAGCGGTGGGACCGCGTCAACCTACGAGCAGTACTTC
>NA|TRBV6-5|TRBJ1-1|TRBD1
CASRGGRSTEAFF
TGTGCCAGCAGAGGGGGCCGGAGCACTGAAGCTTTCTTT
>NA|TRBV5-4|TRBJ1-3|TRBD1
CASSLPTGGSGNTIYF
TGTGCCAGCAGCTTGCCGACAGGGGGCTCTGGAAACACCATATATTTT
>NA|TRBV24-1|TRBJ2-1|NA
CATSVDTAPNEQFF
TGTGCCACCAGTGTCGACACGGCACCCAATGAGCAGTTCTTC
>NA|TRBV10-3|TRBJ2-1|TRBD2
CAISEERAGVAEQFF
TGTGCCATCAGTGAGGAAAGGGCGGGAGTGGCTGAGCAGTTCTTC
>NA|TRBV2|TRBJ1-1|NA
CASSFDRGSMNTEAFF
TGTGCCAGCAGTTTTGACAGAGGGAGCATGAACACTGAAGCTTTCTTT
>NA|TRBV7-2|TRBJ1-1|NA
CASSLGPQNTEAFF
TGTGCCAGCAGCTTAGGGCCACAGAACACTGAAGCTTTCTTT
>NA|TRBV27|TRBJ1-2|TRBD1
CASSSPGQGLDGYTF
TGTGCCAGCAGTTCTCCGGGACAGGGGCTCGATGGCTACACCTTC
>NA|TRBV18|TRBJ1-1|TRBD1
CASSQGQGALNTEAFF
TGTGCCAGCTCACAAGGACAGGGGGCGTTGAACACTGAAGCTTTCTTT
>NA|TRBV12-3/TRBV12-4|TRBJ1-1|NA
CASSGGGLTEAFF
TGTGCCAGCAGTGGCGGGGGTCTCACTGAAGCTTTCTTT
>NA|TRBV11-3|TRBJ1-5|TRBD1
CACRDRGPSNQPQHF
TGTGCATGTCGGGACAGGGGGCCGAGCAATCAGCCCCAGCATTTT
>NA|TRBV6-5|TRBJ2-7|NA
CATAYGVSYEQYF
TGTGCCACCGCCTATGGGGTTAGCTACGAGCAGTACTTC
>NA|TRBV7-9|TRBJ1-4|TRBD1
CASSLAGQGPNEKLFF
TGTGCCAGCAGCTTAGCGGGACAGGGCCCTAATGAAAAACTGTTTTTT
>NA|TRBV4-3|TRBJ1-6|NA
CASSQDLQAYNSPLHF
TGCGCCAGCAGCCAAGATCTACAAGCCTATAATTCACCCCTCCACTTT
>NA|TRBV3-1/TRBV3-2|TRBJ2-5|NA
CASSPAKFGGGETQYF
TGTGCCAGCAGCCCCGCCAAATTTGGCGGAGGAGAGACCCAGTACTTC
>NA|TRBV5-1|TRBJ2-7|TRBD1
CASSLVGQGSYEQYF
TGCGCCAGCAGCTTGGTAGGACAGGGCTCCTACGAGCAGTACTTC
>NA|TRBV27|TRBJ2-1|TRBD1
CASSLRAGTGGNEQFF
TGTGCCAGCAGTTTAAGGGCTGGGACAGGGGGGAATGAGCAGTTCTTC
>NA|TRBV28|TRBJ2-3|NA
CASSLTTRDGDTQYF
TGTGCCAGCAGCCTCACAACTAGGGACGGCGATACGCAGTATTTT
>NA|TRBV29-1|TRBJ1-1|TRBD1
CSVEETGVGTEAFF
TGCAGCGTTGAAGAAACAGGGGTGGGGACTGAAGCTTTCTTT
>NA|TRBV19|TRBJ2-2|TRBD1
CASSRQGGADTGELFF
TGTGCCAGTAGTAGGCAAGGGGGCGCGGACACCGGGGAGCTGTTTTTT
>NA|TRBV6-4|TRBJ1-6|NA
CASSEFRSSPLHF
TGTGCCAGCAGTGAGTTTAGGAGTTCACCCCTCCACTTT
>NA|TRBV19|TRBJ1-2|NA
CASGGYGLGYTF
TGTGCCAGTGGGGGATACGGATTGGGCTACACCTTC
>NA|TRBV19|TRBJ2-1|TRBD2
CASSTGTSGRFNNEQFF
TGTGCCAGTAGTACCGGGACTAGCGGGAGATTTAACAATGAGCAGTTCTTC